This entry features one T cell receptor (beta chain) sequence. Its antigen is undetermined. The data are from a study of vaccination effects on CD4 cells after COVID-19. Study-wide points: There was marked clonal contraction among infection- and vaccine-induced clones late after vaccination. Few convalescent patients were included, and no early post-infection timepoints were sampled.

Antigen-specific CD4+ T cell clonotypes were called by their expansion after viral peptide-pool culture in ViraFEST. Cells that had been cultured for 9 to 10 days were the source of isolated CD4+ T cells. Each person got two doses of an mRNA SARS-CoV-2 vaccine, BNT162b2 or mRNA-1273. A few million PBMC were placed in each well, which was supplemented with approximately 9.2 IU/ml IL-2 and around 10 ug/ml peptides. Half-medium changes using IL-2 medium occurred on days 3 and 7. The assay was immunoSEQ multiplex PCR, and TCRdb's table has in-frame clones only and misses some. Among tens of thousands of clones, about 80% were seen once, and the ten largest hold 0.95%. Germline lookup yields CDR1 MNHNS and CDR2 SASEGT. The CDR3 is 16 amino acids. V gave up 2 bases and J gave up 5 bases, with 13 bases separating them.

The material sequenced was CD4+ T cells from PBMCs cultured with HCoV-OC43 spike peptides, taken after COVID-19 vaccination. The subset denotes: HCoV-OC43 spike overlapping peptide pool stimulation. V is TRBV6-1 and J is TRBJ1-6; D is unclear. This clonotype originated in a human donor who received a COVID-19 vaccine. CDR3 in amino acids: CASSEYGAENNSPLHF. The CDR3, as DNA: TGTGCCAGCAGTGAATATGGCGCGGAAAATAATTCACCCCTCCACTTT.